Here is one T cell receptor beta chain with its context. Its antigen is unidentified. This specimen comes from a study of identical twins. Study-wide points: Cord blood's abundant beta clonotypes had fewer insertions, unlike memory repertoires. Alpha sequences that were out-of-frame and twin-shared showed an excess of low generation probability.

Germline trimming cut 5 bases from V and 5 bases from J; bases unmatched to any gene: 8. This CDR3 spans 15 amino acids. Germline V gene lookup returns CDR1 MRHNA and CDR2 SNTAGT. Using its own MiXCR run on the 5' RACE reads, TCRdb lists one record per CDR3 protein. The profile shows 650,000 to 750,000 distinct CDR3 sequences, 21% of them singletons. These same data were also listed under a study on T cells expressing NK-cell markers. From that paper: In over 5 donors, dominant CD3+CD56+NKG2C+ clonotypes ranked among the top 10 CD8+ clonotypes.

The source of this sequence is a woman younger than 30 in good health. The material sequenced was PBMCs. This chain connects TRBV6-4 to TRBJ2-2, with 7 bases matching TRBD2. For the CDR3, the DNA is TGTGCCAGCAGTCTGGAGGGAGGGGAAACCGGGGAGCTGTTTTTT. Amino acids: CASSLEGGETGELFF.